This TCR beta chain was identified during a study of shared clonotypes between healthy human individuals. J gave up 1 base and V 9 bases, and 14 bases lay outside the gene matches. CDR3 length: 17 residues. Per germline, CDR1 SGHNT and CDR2 YYREEE (reference sequence). This clone has only one observation. TCRdb's copy holds only in-frame clones and misses some; the assay was immunoSEQ multiplex PCR. The sample contains about 500,000 clones, 70% to 80% of which appear only once. The clonotype comes from a woman aged 40 to 50 in good health. Some clones in this sample may be carry-over from other donors' samples. The sample taken for sequencing was PBMCs. This chain uses TRBV5-4 with TRBJ2-5; 11 bases line up with TRBD2. Written as DNA, the CDR3 is TGTGCCACCTCGCGACTAGCGGGAAAGATCGGCCAAGAGACCCAGTACTTC. Translation: CATSRLAGKIGQETQYF.